The 18 T cell receptor beta chains in this list originate from one sample, sequenced in a study of control samples from healthy donors and cancer patients. The repertoire was sequenced with immunoSEQ multiplex PCR; TCRdb's copy has only in-frame clones and lacks some. Seen here are some 73,000 clones, around 95% observed once, and the top ten hold about 6.2%. The material sequenced was blood. The receptors shown here come from a woman in her forties in good health.

The table lists this clone with a few counts. The chain recombines TRBV7-9 with TRBJ2-6; the D is unclear. The V gene lost 3 bases and the J gene lost 3 bases, with 0 bases spanning the gap. This CDR3 has 12 residues. CDR1 is SEHNR, CDR2 FQNEAQ, per germline (reference sequence). CDR3 DNA sequence: TGTGCCAGCAGCTTTGGGGCCAACGTCCTGACTTTC. Amino acid sequence: CASSFGANVLTF.

This chain uses TRBV5-1 with TRBJ1-2, with D perhaps TRBD1 (5 bases). V was cut by 0 bases and J by 2 bases, with 5 bases left in between. The CDR3 sequence is 13 residues long. The germline gives CDR1 SGHRS, CDR2 YFSETQ. The CDR3 nucleotides are TGCGCCAGCAGCTTGGAGGGGAACTATGGCTACACCTTC. It specifies CASSLEGNYGYTF.

The rearrangement links TRBV6-1 to TRBJ1-1; perhaps TRBD1 as D (6 bases). This CDR3 is built from 16 residues. Germline values: CDR1 MNHNS, CDR2 SASEGT. Trimming took 2 bases from V and 4 from J, leaving 17 bases between them. CDR3 protein: CASSERSRTGSTEAFF. The DNA of the CDR3 is TGTGCCAGCAGTGAAAGGTCACGAACAGGGTCCACTGAAGCTTTCTTT.

In this sample, this clone turned up once. J is TRBJ2-2 and V is TRBV10-2; TRBD2 matches at 10 bases. Germline trimming cut 5 bases from V and 7 bases from J; bases unmatched to any gene: 4. The CDR3 is 14 amino acids. Germline V gene lookup returns CDR1 WSHSY and CDR2 SAAADI. The CDR3 reads CASSSAGGIGELFF. Here the CDR3 DNA reads TGCGCCAGCAGTTCAGCGGGAGGGATCGGGGAGCTGTTTTTT.

The rearrangement joins TRBV24-1 to TRBJ2-1, with TRBD1 matching over 8 bases. The CDR3 loop spans 15 amino acids. V trimming: 4 bases; J trimming: 2 bases; junction bases outside the gene matches: 3. Germline values: CDR1 KGHDR, CDR2 SFDVKD. The CDR3 region is CATSDRTGTYNEQFF. In nucleotides, the CDR3 is TGTGCCACCAGTGACAGGACAGGGACCTACAATGAGCAGTTCTTC.

The CDR3, as DNA: TGTGCCAGTAAGAGTAGCAATCAGCCCCAGCATTTT. It specifies CASKSSNQPQHF. The V call is TRBV12-3 or TRBV12-4, the J call TRBJ1-5; D call uncertain. The length of the CDR3 is 12 residues. V lost 9 bases and J lost 0, with 6 bases in between.

V gene TRBV7-2 combines with J gene TRBJ2-2, with D perhaps TRBD2 (6 bases). V was pared by 5 bases and J by 5 bases, with 18 bases between. The CDR3 is 16 amino acids. Germline-derived CDR1 and CDR2 are SGHTA and FQGNSA. The CDR3 reads CASSPQWGDFTGELFF. The DNA of the CDR3 is TGTGCCAGCAGCCCGCAGTGGGGGGATTTTACCGGGGAGCTGTTTTTT.

The chain is built from TRBV9 and TRBJ2-5, with 9 bases matching TRBD1. The CDR3 length is 16 residues. Trimming removed 4 bases from V and 5 bases from J; junction bases left unmatched: 12. CDR1 and CDR2 (germline): SGDLS, YYNGEE. CDR3 nucleotides: TGTGCCAGCAGCAACCGGGACAGGGCTGTTGGGGAGACCCAGTACTTC. As protein: CASSNRDRAVGETQYF.

V and J are TRBV5-7 and TRBJ2-2, with TRBD1 identical over 9 bases. TRBV5-7 is filed as an ORF, its function uncertain. With V trimmed by 4 bases and J by 4 bases, 17 bases remained unmatched. This CDR3 region has 19 residues. This CDR3 is CASSLTDGTGSRCTGELFF. CDR3 sequence (DNA): TGTGCCAGCAGCCTGACGGACGGGACAGGGAGTCGGTGCACCGGGGAGCTGTTTTTT.

The J gene is TRBJ2-7, the V gene TRBV7-9; 8 positions agree with TRBD1. J gave up 3 bases and V 2 bases, and 6 bases lay outside the gene matches. The CDR3 contains 15 residues. In germline, CDR1 is SEHNR, CDR2 FQNEAQ (reference sequence). The CDR3, as DNA: TGTGCCAGCAGCTTAAAGTCAGGGGGCCTCTACGAGCAGTACTTC. This sequence encodes CASSLKSGGLYEQYF.

V usage is TRBV4-1 and J usage is TRBJ2-5; tentatively, D is TRBD2 (6 bases). The CDR3 covers 16 residues. Germline assignment: CDR1 MGHRA and CDR2 YSYEKL. Trimming stripped 0 bases from V and 5 bases from J, with 16 bases between. The CDR3 region is CASSQDSSVRRETQYF. The CDR3 DNA is TGCGCCAGCAGCCAAGATTCTAGCGTGAGGAGGGAGACCCAGTACTTC.

The chain recombines TRBV5-4 with TRBJ1-2, with D perhaps TRBD1 (5 bases). Germline-derived CDR1 and CDR2 are SGHNT and YYREEE (reference sequence). The CDR3 has 15 residues. Trimming left V 4 bases short and J 8 bases short, with 21 bases between. CDR3 DNA sequence: TGTGCCAGCAGCGTTGCAGGGAGAGTGAGGGTAGGCTACACCTTC. Translation: CASSVAGRVRVGYTF. The whole variable domain, filled in from reference TRBV5-4 and TRBJ1-2, reads ETGVTQSPTHLIKTRGQQVTLRCSSQSGHNTVSWYQQALGQGPQFIFQYYREEENGRGNFPPRFSGLQFPNYSSELNVNALELDDSALYLCASSVAGRVRVGYTFGSGTRLTVV.

The V call is TRBV7-3, the J call TRBJ2-7; tentatively, D is TRBD1 or TRBD2 (5 bases each). Germline CDR1 SGHTA, CDR2 FQGTGA. The CDR3 extends over 15 amino acids. V dropped 4 bases and J dropped 2 bases, with 15 bases sitting between them. This chain's CDR3 is CASSYTGTGAYEQYF. The CDR3 DNA sequence: TGTGCCAGCAGCTATACCGGGACCGGAGCCTACGAGCAGTACTTC.

The table lists this clone with a count of one. J is TRBJ2-2 and V is TRBV11-2, with D maybe TRBD2 (6 bases). Trimming took 10 bases from V and 2 from J, leaving 14 bases between them. This CDR3 is 14 amino acids long. CDR1 and CDR2 from the germline V gene are SGHAT and FQNNGV. The chain's CDR3 is CATKVGTNTGELFF. The CDR3, as DNA: TGTGCCACCAAAGTTGGGACTAACACCGGGGAGCTGTTTTTT.

The chain is built from TRBV4-3 and TRBJ1-2; 8 positions agree with TRBD1. Germline CDR1 and CDR2: LGHNA and YSLEER. The junction had 3 bases not matched to a gene; V was cut back by 0 bases and J by 0 bases. The CDR3 length is 16 residues. The CDR3 sequence: CASSQDYRGANYGYTF. Here the CDR3 DNA reads TGCGCCAGCAGCCAAGACTACAGGGGGGCTAACTATGGCTACACCTTC.

The rearrangement uses TRBV4-3 and TRBJ2-1, with TRBD1 matching over 9 bases. There are 15 residues in the CDR3. Trimming took 3 bases from V and 8 from J; bases not matched to a gene: 8. CDR1 is LGHNA, CDR2 YSLEER, per germline. The CDR3 DNA sequence: TGCGCCAGCAGCCAGGCCGGGACAGGGCTGTATGAGCAGTTCTTC. As protein: CASSQAGTGLYEQFF.

In this sample, this clone turned up a few times. The rearrangement uses TRBV24-1 and TRBJ1-3, with no clear D. Germline V gene lookup returns CDR1 KGHDR and CDR2 SFDVKD. CDR3 length equals 13 residues. Trimming pared 4 bases from V and 5 bases from J, leaving 8 bases between. The CDR3 DNA sequence: TGTGCCACCAGTGACCTGGATCGAAACACCATATATTTT. Amino acids: CATSDLDRNTIYF.

This sequence joins TRBV7-2 and TRBJ1-6; 9 nucleotides line up with TRBD1. The length of the CDR3 is 18 residues. V shed 3 bases, J shed 7 bases, and the junction held 13 bases outside the gene matches. CDR1 is SGHTA and CDR2 is FQGNSA in the germline V gene. CDR3 in amino acids: CASSFMSYGTGKNSPLHF. CDR3 DNA sequence: TGTGCCAGCAGCTTTATGTCTTACGGGACAGGGAAAAATTCACCCCTCCACTTT. The full variable domain, with the rest looked up from reference TRBV7-2 and TRBJ1-6, is GAGVSQSPSNKVTEKGKDVELRCDPISGHTALYWYRQSLGQGLEFLIYFQGNSAPDKSGLPSDRFSAERTGGSVSTLTIQRTQQEDSAVYLCASSFMSYGTGKNSPLHFGNGTRLTVT.